These T cell receptor beta chains were read from a single sample in a study of technical replicates of blood from a handful of donors. Libraries were prepared by immunoSEQ multiplex PCR; TCRdb keeps only in-frame clonotypes and omits some of them. The table has fewer than 85,000 clones, roughly 94% seen once. The sample comprised T cells isolated from PBMCs. The receptors were gathered from a human donor in good health. CDR3s include the opening cysteine and the closing phenylalanine or tryptophan. The D gene is left open where the match is weak. Size values are once, few and many counts, or a class for expanded clones, and some rows have none.

>-|TRBJ2-2|-|TRBV2
TGTGCCAGCAACCAAGGGGGTTTCGGCGCAACGAACACCGGGGAGCTGTTTTTT
CASNQGGFGATNTGELFF
>-|TRBJ2-7|TRBD1|TRBV9
TGTGCCAGCAGCGGCCGGGACAGGGAGATATACTTC
CASSGRDREIYF
>-|TRBJ1-5|TRBD1|TRBV15
TGTGCCACCAGCAGGGACAGGGGGAACAATCAGCCCCAGCATTTT
CATSRDRGNNQPQHF
>-|TRBJ1-5|TRBD1|TRBV5-1
TGCGCCAGCAGCTTGGGGGGACAGGGCAATCAGCCCCAGCATTTT
CASSLGGQGNQPQHF
>-|TRBJ2-1|TRBD2|TRBV4-1
TGCGCCAGCAGCCAGCCCTTTCTAGCGGGGGGGCCTAGGAATGAGCAGTTCTTC
CASSQPFLAGGPRNEQFF
>-|TRBJ2-5|TRBD2|TRBV28
TGTGCCAGCAGCGGGACTAGCAGTGAGGCCCAGTACTTC
CASSGTSSEAQYF
>-|TRBJ2-5|TRBD1|TRBV5-6
TGTGCCAGCAGCCCGGGACAGGGAGGGAGGAAGACCCAGTACTTC
CASSPGQGGRKTQYF
>-|TRBJ1-1|-|TRBV5-1
TGCGCCAGCAGCTGGGCGGGGAACATGAACACTGAAGCTTTCTTT
CASSWAGNMNTEAFF
>-|TRBJ1-1|TRBD1|TRBV19
TGTGCCAGTAGTCTGGACAGGGGAGTCACTGAAGCTTTCTTT
CASSLDRGVTEAFF
>once|TRBJ2-7|-|TRBV6-5
TGTGCCAGCACACAGGCGAGCGAGCAGTACTTC
CASTQASEQYF
>-|TRBJ2-1|TRBD2|TRBV28
TGTGCCAGCACCCAAAGACTAGCGGCAGCTAATGAGCAGTTCTTC
CASTQRLAAANEQFF
>-|TRBJ2-1|TRBD2|TRBV28
TGTGCCAGCGAAGTGGGGGGGAGCTCCTACAATGAGCAGTTCTTC
CASEVGGSSYNEQFF
>-|TRBJ1-4|-|TRBV7-9
TGTGCCAGCAGAGGAGGGACGAATGAAAAACTGTTTTTT
CASRGGTNEKLFF
>-|TRBJ2-6|TRBD1|TRBV29-1
TGCAGCGTTGAAGATGAGACAGGGGGCTACCACTCTGGGGCCAACGTCCTGACTTTC
CSVEDETGGYHSGANVLTF
>-|TRBJ2-2|TRBD2|TRBV29-1
TGCAGCGTTGGACTAGCGGGAGCTCGCGGGGAGCTGTTTTTT
CSVGLAGARGELFF
>-|TRBJ2-6|TRBD1|TRBV28
TGTGCCAGCAGTTCGAGACAGGGAAGCCCTGGGGGGGCCAACGTCCTGACTTTC
CASSSRQGSPGGANVLTF
>-|TRBJ2-7|TRBD1|TRBV7-6
TGTGCCAGCAGCCCCGCCGGGACAGGAGACTACGAGCAGTACTTC
CASSPAGTGDYEQYF
>-|TRBJ2-7|-|TRBV28
TGTGCCAGCACACCCGCGGCAGGGCTCAACTACGAGCAGTACTTC
CASTPAAGLNYEQYF
>once|TRBJ1-1|-|TRBV29-1
TGCAGCGTTGCCCCGTTTAGCGGGGCACTCAGCACTGAAGCTTTCTTT
CSVAPFSGALSTEAFF
>-|TRBJ1-1|TRBD1|TRBV27
TGTGCCAGCAGTTTAAGCCGAGGGGGACAGGAGAAAGCTTTCTTT
CASSLSRGGQEKAFF
>-|TRBJ1-5|-|TRBV29-1
TGCAGCGTTTGGTATGGAGGCAATCAGCCCCAGCATTTT
CSVWYGGNQPQHF
>few|TRBJ2-7|TRBD2|TRBV6-1
TGTGCCAGCAGTGACTTCCGAGCGGGAGCCCCCAACGAGCAGTACTTC
CASSDFRAGAPNEQYF
>-|TRBJ2-1|TRBD1|TRBV7-7
TGTGCCAGCAGCTTAGCTCCCCCGGGACAGGGATTTTATGAGCAGTTCTTC
CASSLAPPGQGFYEQFF
>-|TRBJ1-3|-|TRBV5-6
TGTGCCAGCAGCTTGGGGGCAGGGCTAGGAAACACCATATATTTT
CASSLGAGLGNTIYF
>-|TRBJ2-7|TRBD1|TRBV30
TGTGCCTGGAGTGACAGGGGAACTAGGGTTAGGCAGTACTTC
CAWSDRGTRVRQYF
>-|TRBJ1-1|TRBD1|TRBV6-1
TGTGCCAGCAGTGACGGACAGGGCCTGAACACTGAAGCTTTCTTT
CASSDGQGLNTEAFF
>-|TRBJ1-2|-|TRBV28
TGTGCCAGCAGCCCCGGACAGAGAGGCTACACCTTC
CASSPGQRGYTF
>-|TRBJ2-7|TRBD1|TRBV7-8
TGTGCCAGCAGCTTAGCGCGGGACAGGGGCCGGGAGCAGTACTTC
CASSLARDRGREQYF
>once|TRBJ2-2|TRBD1|TRBV4-1
TGCGCCAGCAGCCAACCGGGACAGTCAACCGGGGAGCTGTTTTTT
CASSQPGQSTGELFF